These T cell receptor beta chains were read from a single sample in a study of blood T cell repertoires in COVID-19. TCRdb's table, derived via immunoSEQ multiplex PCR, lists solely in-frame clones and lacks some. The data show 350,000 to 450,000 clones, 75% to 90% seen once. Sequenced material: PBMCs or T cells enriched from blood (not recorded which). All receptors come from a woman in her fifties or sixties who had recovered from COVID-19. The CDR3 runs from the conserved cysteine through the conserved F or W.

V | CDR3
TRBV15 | CATSRDLQENNEQFF
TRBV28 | CASSLGFVIGQGGIRPQHF
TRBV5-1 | CASSLDSGRAFF
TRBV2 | CASSVDRIVTEAFF
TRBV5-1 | CASSLGFLAGQYEQYF
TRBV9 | CASSVEGDRGYKGTEAFF
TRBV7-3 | CASSDKGEQYF
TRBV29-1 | CSVGDSFYEQYF
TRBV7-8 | CASSLALTGVLANTEAFF
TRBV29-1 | CSVTGSTGELFF
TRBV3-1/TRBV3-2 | CASSQGIAGAADTQYF
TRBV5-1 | CASSFKTSGNIHNEQFF
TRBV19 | CASSIGGIYTGELFF
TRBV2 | CASTPKTGDFNYGYTF
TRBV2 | CASSWQNSNQPQHF
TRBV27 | CASSLGSGAEYNEQFF
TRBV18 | CASSPGTGYHGTEAFF
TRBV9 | CASSVDARETYEQYF
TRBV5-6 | CASSLVAPRETQYF
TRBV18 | CASSRERGRSGYTF
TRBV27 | CASSPLQGAVGSPLHF
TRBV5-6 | CASSKTTGTGVEKLFF
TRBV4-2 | CASSQPGTSGLEQYF
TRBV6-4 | CASYSRRIIQYF
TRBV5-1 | CASSPLRVENTGELFF
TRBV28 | CASSSTGSNAVEAFF
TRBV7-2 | CASSLAGSSYEQYF
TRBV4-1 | CASSLTGTGRDSNQPQHF
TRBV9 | CASSADMVQGYTF
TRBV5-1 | CASSLGNGVGEQFF
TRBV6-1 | CASSDLYNEQFF
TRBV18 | CASSPTYRVFVWDLFF
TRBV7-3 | CASSLTSEGGYTF
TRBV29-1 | CSALTGWNYGYTF
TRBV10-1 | CASKTSTGELFF